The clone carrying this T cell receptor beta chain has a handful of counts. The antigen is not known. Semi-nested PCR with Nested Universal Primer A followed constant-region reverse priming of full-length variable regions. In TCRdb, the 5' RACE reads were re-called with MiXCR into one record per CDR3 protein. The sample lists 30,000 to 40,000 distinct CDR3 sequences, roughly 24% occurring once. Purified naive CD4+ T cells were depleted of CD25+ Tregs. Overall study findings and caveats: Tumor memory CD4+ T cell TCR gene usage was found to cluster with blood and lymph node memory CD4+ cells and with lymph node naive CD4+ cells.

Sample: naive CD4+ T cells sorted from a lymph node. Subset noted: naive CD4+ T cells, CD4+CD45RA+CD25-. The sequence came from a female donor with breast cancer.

The CDR3 loop reads CASSLSLSLADRSYEQYF. CDR3 coding DNA: TGTGCCAGCAGCTTGTCCCTCAGCCTAGCTGACCGGTCCTACGAGCAGTACTTC. J is TRBJ2-7 and V is TRBV13; D possibly corresponds to TRBD2 (5 bases). This CDR3 has 18 amino acids. Trimming shortened V by 3 bases and J by 1 base, and 22 bases separated the two germline ends. Germline V gene lookup returns CDR1 PRHDT and CDR2 FYEKMQ (reference sequence). Looking up the rest from reference TRBV13 and TRBJ2-7 gives the full variable domain: AAGVIQSPRHLIKEKRETATLKCYPIPRHDTVYWYQQGPGQDPQFLISFYEKMQSDKGSIPDRFSAQQFSDYHSELNMSSLELGDSALYFCASSLSLSLADRSYEQYFGPGTRLTVT.